This entry lists 27 T cell receptor beta chains sequenced from one sample in a study of blood T cell repertoires in COVID-19. Clones were read by immunoSEQ multiplex PCR, and TCRdb kept only the in-frame ones, dropping some. The sample holds about 280,000 clones, around 90% seen once. The sequencing sample was made of peripheral blood. These receptors all come from a man aged 18 to 30 with active or convalescent COVID-19.

The chain combines TRBV5-5 with TRBJ2-1; no definite D call. Per germline, CDR1 SGHKS and CDR2 YYEKEE (reference sequence). V was cut by 0 bases and J by 6 bases, with 7 bases left in between. The CDR3 is 13 amino acids. CDR3 sequence: CASSLDRINEQFF. The CDR3 DNA follows: TGTGCCAGCAGCTTGGACAGAATCAATGAGCAGTTCTTC. Variable domain in full (rest from reference TRBV5-5 and TRBJ2-1): DAGVTQSPTHLIKTRGQQVTLRCSPISGHKSVSWYQQVLGQGPQFIFQYYEKEERGRGNFPDRFSARQFPNYSSELNVNALLLGDSALYLCASSLDRINEQFFGPGTRLTVL.

The rearrangement links TRBV13 to TRBJ1-1, with no clear D. V was cut by 6 bases and J by 8 bases, with 13 bases left in between. This CDR3 has 12 amino acids. The germline V gene encodes CDR1 PRHDT and CDR2 FYEKMQ (reference sequence). The CDR3 protein is CASSSGKTEAFF. The CDR3 region has the DNA TGTGCCAGCAGTTCCGGGAAGACAGAAGCTTTCTTT.

The J gene is TRBJ2-7, the V gene TRBV4-1; a weak D match, TRBD1 (6 bases). This CDR3 is 15 amino acids long. Germline CDR1 and CDR2: MGHRA and YSYEKL. V lost 0 bases and J lost 5, with 14 bases in between. The CDR3 DNA reads TGCGCCAGCAGCCAAGAACAGGGAATGGAAAACGAGCAGTACTTC. Amino acid sequence: CASSQEQGMENEQYF.

The V and J genes are TRBV4-1 and TRBJ1-4; no reliable D call. This CDR3 contains 15 residues. V was trimmed by 0 bases and J by 5 bases, leaving 10 bases between them. Germline V gives CDR1 MGHRA, CDR2 YSYEKL. In DNA, the CDR3 is TGCGCCAGCAGCCAAGACGGACTGAAAAATGAAAAACTGTTTTTT. Residues: CASSQDGLKNEKLFF.

This clone showed up just a few times. CDR3 amino acids: CASSPPTGYQPQHF. The DNA for the CDR3 is TGCGCCAGCAGCCCCCCGACAGGCTATCAGCCCCAGCATTTT. The chain recombines TRBV4-1 with TRBJ1-5; D may be TRBD1 (6 bases). The CDR3 spans 14 residues. The germline CDR1 and CDR2 sequences are MGHRA and YSYEKL. V was pared by 4 bases and J by 5 bases, with 12 bases between.

In DNA, the CDR3 is TGTGCCAGCTCACCGACAGCTTCTGGAAACACCATATATTTT. Amino acids: CASSPTASGNTIYF. The genes are TRBV18 and TRBJ1-3; the D gene is possibly TRBD1 (5 bases). V was cut by 3 bases and J by 1 base, with 7 bases left in between. In germline, CDR1 is KGHSH, CDR2 LQKENI. The CDR3 has 14 residues.

The CDR3 DNA reads as TGTGCCAGCAGTTATCCTGGGGGGAGCGGCTACACCTTC. Translation gives CASSYPGGSGYTF. The rearrangement uses TRBV27 and TRBJ1-2, with D possibly being TRBD1 (5 bases). This CDR3 is 13 amino acids long. The V gene's germline CDR1 is MNHEY and CDR2 SMNVEV (reference sequence). V was clipped by 4 bases and J by 8 bases, with 14 bases between them.

The chain joins TRBV6-6 to TRBJ2-3, with D unresolved. The V end lost 2 bases, the J end lost 2 bases, and 8 bases lay between the germline ends. Looked up from germline, CDR1 is MNHNY and CDR2 is SVGAGI (reference sequence). This CDR3 region has 14 residues. CDR3 in DNA: TGTGCCAGCAGTTACGGGCCTAACACAGATACGCAGTATTTT. Protein product: CASSYGPNTDTQYF.

The gene calls are TRBV6-5 and TRBJ1-1, with 9 nucleotides matching TRBD1. Germline V gene lookup returns CDR1 MNHEY and CDR2 SVGAGI. This CDR3 has 16 residues. The V and J ends lost 2 bases and 0 bases, in that order; junction bases with no gene match: 4. The CDR3 protein is CASSYPGQGMNTEAFF. CDR3 nucleotide sequence: TGTGCCAGCAGTTACCCAGGACAGGGGATGAACACTGAAGCTTTCTTT.

The chain links TRBV6-5 to TRBJ1-2; 7 bases fit TRBD1. Germline CDR1 MNHEY, CDR2 SVGAGI. V was clipped by 0 bases and J by 4 bases; unmatched bases: 5. The CDR3 has 15 amino acids. DNA of the CDR3: TGTGCCAGCAGTTACTCGATCTCAGGGGGCTATGGCTACACCTTC. Translation gives CASSYSISGGYGYTF.

The J gene is TRBJ1-2, the V gene TRBV9; D may be TRBD1 (6 bases). V lost 6 bases and J 1 base, leaving 16 bases between the germline ends. CDR1 and CDR2 from the germline V gene are SGDLS and YYNGEE. This CDR3 has 15 amino acids. CDR3 protein: CASNRPGQSNYGYTF. The CDR3 coding sequence is TGTGCCAGCAACAGACCGGGACAAAGTAACTATGGCTACACCTTC.

The CDR3 protein is CASSVRGNTEAFF. In nucleotides, the CDR3 is TGTGCCAGCAGTGTTAGGGGGAACACTGAAGCTTTCTTT. The rearrangement joins TRBV25-1 to TRBJ1-1, with a possible D match to TRBD1 (5 bases). Trimming removed 4 bases at V and 1 base at J, with 7 bases between. The CDR3 has 13 amino acids. Germline V CDR1 and CDR2: MGHDK, SYGVNS.

This chain joins TRBV3-1 (or the pseudogene TRBV3-2) and TRBJ2-3; 8 bases align to TRBD2. The CDR3 has 14 residues. The V gene end was trimmed by 4 bases and the J gene end by 4 bases; junction bases not matched to a gene: 4. Germline V gene data show CDR1 as LGHDT and CDR2 as YNNKEL (reference sequence). As DNA, the CDR3 is TGTGCCAGCAGCCCCGGGGGGGCCCCAGATACGCAGTATTTT. This translates into CASSPGGAPDTQYF.

J is TRBJ2-7 and V is TRBV6-1; D possibly corresponds to TRBD2 (5 bases). CDR1 MNHNS and CDR2 SASEGT come from the germline V gene. CDR3 length: 14 residues. Trimming removed 2 bases at V and 3 bases at J, with 11 bases between. The CDR3 DNA reads as TGTGCCAGCAGTGAAAGGACGGGGAACTACGAGCAGTACTTC. The encoded protein is CASSERTGNYEQYF.

The chain employs TRBV9 and TRBJ1-2, with a weak D call TRBD1 (6 bases). The CDR3 spans 16 residues. V lost 5 bases and J 2 bases, leaving 19 bases between the germline ends. Germline lookup yields CDR1 SGDLS and CDR2 YYNGEE. CDR3 in DNA: TGTGCCAGCAGAGACTCGGGGGGCGTGAGGAACTATGGCTACACCTTC. Translated: CASRDSGGVRNYGYTF.

The chain links TRBV29-1 to TRBJ1-2; D unclear. Trimming pared 3 bases from V and 6 bases from J, leaving 5 bases between. Germline assignment: CDR1 SQVTM and CDR2 ANQGSEA. The CDR3 runs to 10 residues. CDR3 region: CSVDRNGYTF. As DNA, the CDR3 is TGCAGCGTTGACAGAAATGGCTACACCTTC.

This clone appeared once. This chain joins TRBV7-9 and TRBJ2-2; a weak D match, TRBD2 (5 bases). The germline V gene has CDR1 SEHNR and CDR2 FQNEAQ (reference sequence). CDR3 length equals 17 residues. Trimming shortened V by 1 base and J by 1 base, and 13 bases separated the two germline ends. The CDR3 nucleotides are TGTGCCAGCAGCTTAGGTTACGGGGAGTGGAACACCGGGGAGCTGTTTTTT. Its translation is CASSLGYGEWNTGELFF.

This clone is a singleton in its sample. The chain recombines TRBV9 with TRBJ1-4; D is uncertain. The germline V gene encodes CDR1 SGDLS and CDR2 YYNGEE. V was pared by 0 bases and J by 8 bases, with 14 bases between. CDR3 length: 15 amino acids. Here the CDR3 DNA reads TGTGCCAGCAGCGTAGGGCAGGACTTTTGGGAAAAACTGTTTTTT. This gives the protein CASSVGQDFWEKLFF.

The gene calls are TRBV9 and TRBJ1-5; D is uncertain. V shed 3 bases and J shed 5 bases, with 12 bases lying between them. The CDR3 length is 14 residues. CDR1 is SGDLS and CDR2 is YYNGEE in the germline V gene. CDR3 region: CASSAPGNDQPQHF. Written as DNA, the CDR3 is TGTGCCAGCAGCGCGCCGGGGAACGATCAGCCCCAGCATTTT.

This sequence joins TRBV10-1 and TRBJ1-1; the D is unclear. V was pared by 0 bases and J by 10 bases, with 9 bases between. Germline V lookup: CDR1 WNHNN, CDR2 SYGVQD (reference sequence). The CDR3 sequence is 12 residues long. As DNA, the CDR3 is TGCGCCAGCAGTGAGTCTTGGTCGGGAGCTTTCTTT. Its protein product is CASSESWSGAFF.

The chain employs TRBV7-7 and TRBJ2-7, with D possibly TRBD2 on 5 matching bases. V lost 6 bases and J 3 bases, leaving 18 bases between the germline ends. The CDR3 is 15 residues long. Looked up from germline, CDR1 is SSHAT and CDR2 is FNYEAQ (reference sequence). CDR3 coding DNA: TGTGCCAGCAGGTACTGGTGGGCCGCGGGCTACGAGCAGTACTTC. Its translation: CASRYWWAAGYEQYF.

This chain connects TRBV19 to TRBJ1-5; tentatively, D is TRBD1 (6 bases). The CDR3 runs 15 residues. V dropped 3 bases and J dropped 6 bases, with 15 bases sitting between them. The germline V gene encodes CDR1 LNHDA and CDR2 SQIVND (reference sequence). CDR3 in amino acids: CASSIANWGLQPQHF. The DNA for the CDR3 is TGTGCCAGTAGTATTGCGAACTGGGGGCTTCAGCCCCAGCATTTT.

The CDR3 spells CASSDRDPDTQYF. CDR3 DNA: TGTGCCAGCTCGGACAGGGACCCAGATACGCAGTATTTT. This rearrangement joins TRBV18 to TRBJ2-3; 8 nucleotides match TRBD1. Trimming removed 6 bases from V and 4 bases from J; junction bases left unmatched: 3. The CDR3 covers 13 residues. The germline gives CDR1 KGHSH, CDR2 LQKENI.

The V call is TRBV7-9, the J call TRBJ1-3; D is perhaps TRBD1 (6 bases). Deletions cut 1 base from V and 4 bases from J, with 14 bases between. The CDR3 runs 16 residues. The germline V gene encodes CDR1 SEHNR and CDR2 FQNEAQ (reference sequence). The CDR3 DNA reads TGTGCCAGCAGCTTAGTATTAGGACAGCCAGGAAACACCATATATTTT. Amino acids: CASSLVLGQPGNTIYF.

This clone was detected only a few times. The genes are TRBV21-1 and TRBJ2-7; TRBD1 is taken as the D call from the table, unchecked against the DNA. TRBV21-1 is marked as a pseudogene. The CDR3 totals 15 residues. CDR3 in DNA: TGTGCCAGCAGCATAGACAGGGGGAGCTCCTACGAGCAGTACTTC. This encodes CASSIDRGSSYEQYF.

The CDR3 DNA reads TGTGCCAGCAGCCAAGAAGCGGGGGTATTAGACGAGCAGTACTTC. Translation gives CASSQEAGVLDEQYF. This chain uses TRBV3-1 (or the pseudogene TRBV3-2) with TRBJ2-7; 8 bases map to TRBD2. Unmatched junction bases numbered 6, after V lost 0 bases and J lost 5 bases. Germline values: CDR1 LGHDT, CDR2 YNNKEL (reference sequence). This CDR3 has 15 residues.

CDR3 sequence: CASSRTSGEQFF. CDR3 sequence (DNA): TGTGCCAGCAGTCGTACCTCCGGTGAGCAGTTCTTC. This sequence joins TRBV12-3 or TRBV12-4 and TRBJ2-1; D remains unclear. The CDR3 runs to 12 residues. With 5 bases removed from V and 9 bases from J, the gap between germline ends came to 11 bases.